This T cell receptor beta chain appears in the sequencing data of a study of cytotoxic CD8 clonotypes in ibrutinib-treated CLL. As for the study in general: Patient counts were around 10 relapsed/refractory, more than 14 treatment-naive and 17 to 18 IGHV unmutated. Responses: around 24 partial, 2 complete; after median around 70 months, approximately 15 stayed remitted, 12 progressed.

The repertoire was sequenced with immunoSEQ multiplex PCR; TCRdb's copy has only in-frame clones and lacks some. The sample holds about 310,000 clones, about 80% seen once. About this clone itself: Its antigen is undetermined.

Study-wide findings and caveats: Sampling schedules were unmatched across sustained-remission and progressing patients.

The CDR3 runs to 15 residues. The J segment lost 1 base and the V segment lost 7 bases, leaving 5 bases of the junction unmatched. Germline CDR1 and CDR2: LNHDA and SQIVND (reference sequence). The source material was PBMCs, sampled before ibrutinib treatment. The chain employs TRBV19 and TRBJ2-3; 10 bases align to TRBD1. The clonotype originates from a human donor with chronic lymphocytic leukemia. CDR3 sequence reads: CASNPGQGGTDTQYF. In nucleotides, the CDR3 is TGTGCCAGTAACCCCGGACAGGGGGGCACAGATACGCAGTATTTT.